This TCR beta chain came from a study of tumour-infiltrating T cells in Burkitt lymphoma. Background on the study: Repertoire clonality predicted overall and progression-free survival.

The assay was immunoSEQ multiplex PCR, and TCRdb's table has in-frame clones only and misses some. The sample lists 6,300 or so clones; 10% were seen once. This clone has just one count. V was clipped by 0 bases and J by 1 base, with 8 bases between them. Germline V gives CDR1 SGHAT, CDR2 FQNNGV. The CDR3 covers 15 residues. The receptor was derived from a human donor with diffuse large B-cell lymphoma. The source material was tumor tissue. The chain combines TRBV11-2 with TRBJ2-3; D call uncertain. The CDR3 region is CASSLDWLGTDTQYF. For the CDR3, the DNA is TGTGCCAGCAGCTTAGATTGGTTGGGCACAGATACGCAGTATTTT.